This note documents a single T cell receptor beta chain sequence. The antigen remains unidentified. TCRdb re-called the reads with MiXCR, one entry per CDR3 protein. The table lists nearly 700,000 distinct CDR3 sequences, around 32% of them singletons. This specimen belongs to a study of T cell repertoires in cytomegalovirus infection. The wider study: Public TCR beta signatures marked donors with CMV infection and the matching HLA.

Study results and caveats: Cumulative frequency (of public TCR beta family members) identified carriers of CMV plus the relevant HLA. Predominance within the ex vivo response was attributable to HLA-C-restricted CMV-specific TCR beta clonotypes.

Trimming stripped 3 bases from V and 2 bases from J, with 14 bases between. Looked up from germline, CDR1 is MGHRA and CDR2 is YSYEKL. The CDR3 runs 15 residues. This specimen consisted of cultured PBMCs, obtained from culture after CMV antigen stimulation. This TCR was sampled from a human donor in good health (CMV status not recorded). Some clones in this sample may be carry-over from other donors' samples. The chain combines TRBV4-1 with TRBJ2-7; D not resolved. CDR3 loop: CASSHIAGGPYEQYF. CDR3 in DNA: TGCGCCAGCAGCCACATAGCAGGTGGGCCCTACGAGCAGTACTTC.